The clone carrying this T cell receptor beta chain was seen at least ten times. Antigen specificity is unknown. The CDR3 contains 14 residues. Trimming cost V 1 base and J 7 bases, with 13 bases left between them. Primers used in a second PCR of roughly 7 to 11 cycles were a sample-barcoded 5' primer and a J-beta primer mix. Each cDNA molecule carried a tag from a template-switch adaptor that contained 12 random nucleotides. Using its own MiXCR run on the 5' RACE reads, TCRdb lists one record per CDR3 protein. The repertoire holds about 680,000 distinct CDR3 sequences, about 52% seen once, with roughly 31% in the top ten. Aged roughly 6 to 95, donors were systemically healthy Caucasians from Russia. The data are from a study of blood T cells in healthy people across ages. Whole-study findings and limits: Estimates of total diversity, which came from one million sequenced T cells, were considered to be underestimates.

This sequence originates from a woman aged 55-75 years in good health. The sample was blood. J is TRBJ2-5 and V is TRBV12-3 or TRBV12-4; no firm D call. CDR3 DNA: TGTGCCAGCAGTTTAGGAGGCGCGGTTGGGACCCAGTACTTC. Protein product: CASSLGGAVGTQYF.